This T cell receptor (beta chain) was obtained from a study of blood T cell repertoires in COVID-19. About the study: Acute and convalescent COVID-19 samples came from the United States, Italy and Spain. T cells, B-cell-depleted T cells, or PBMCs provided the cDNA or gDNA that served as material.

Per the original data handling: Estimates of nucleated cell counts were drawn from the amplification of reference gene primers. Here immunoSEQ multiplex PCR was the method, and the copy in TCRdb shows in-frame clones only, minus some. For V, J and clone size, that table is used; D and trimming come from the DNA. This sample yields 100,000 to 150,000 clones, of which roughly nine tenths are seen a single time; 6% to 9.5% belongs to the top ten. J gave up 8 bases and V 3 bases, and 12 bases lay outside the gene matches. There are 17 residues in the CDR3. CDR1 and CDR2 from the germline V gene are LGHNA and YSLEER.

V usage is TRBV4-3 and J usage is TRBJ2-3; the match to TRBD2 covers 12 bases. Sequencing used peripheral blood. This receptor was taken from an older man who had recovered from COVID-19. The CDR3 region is CASSQEGTSGSRGTQYF. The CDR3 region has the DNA TGCGCCAGCAGCCAGGAGGGGACTAGCGGGTCGCGGGGTACGCAGTATTTT.